The clone carrying this T cell receptor beta chain was recorded only once. The CDR3 sequence is 15 residues long. The germline CDR1 and CDR2 sequences are LGHNA and YNFKEQ. Trimming took 4 bases from V and 6 from J, leaving 15 bases between them. The data were obtained in a study of cytomegalovirus exposure and HLA in healthy donors. PCR involved 60 Vbeta and 13 Jbeta primers. Generated by immunoSEQ multiplex PCR, the TCRdb table keeps only in-frame clones and is missing some. The sample holds 310,000 or so clones, roughly 89% seen once. The sequence came from a young woman in good health and CMV-seronegative. The rearrangement links TRBV4-2 to TRBJ2-2; D gene unclear. Sequenced input: PBMCs. As DNA, the CDR3 is TGTGCCAGCAGCCTTTCCCAGGATAACTCCGGGGAGCTGTTTTTT. Translating it yields CASSLSQDNSGELFF.